One sample yielded the 26 T cell receptor beta chains listed below, sequenced in a study of cytomegalovirus exposure and HLA in healthy donors. Clones were read by immunoSEQ multiplex PCR, and TCRdb kept only the in-frame ones, dropping some. The sample lists about 88,000 clones; 80% to 85% were seen once. The sample was PBMCs. The receptors shown here come from a woman aged 18-29 years in good health and CMV-seropositive.

This chain links TRBV7-8 with TRBJ1-5, with TRBD1 matching over 7 bases. The CDR3 is made up of 15 amino acids. Trimming removed 6 bases from V and 0 bases from J; junction bases left unmatched: 5. Germline V CDR1 and CDR2: SGHVS, FQNEAQ. For the CDR3, the DNA is TGTGCCAGCAGGCGCGACAGGGCTAGCAATCAGCCCCAGCATTTT. This codes for CASRRDRASNQPQHF.

This chain links TRBV5-6 with TRBJ2-1, with TRBD2 matching 10 bases. This CDR3 is 16 amino acids long. CDR1 and CDR2 (germline): SGHDT, YYEEEE. Trimming removed 4 bases from V and 4 bases from J; junction bases left unmatched: 8. The CDR3 spells CASSLFSGGPYNEQFF. Here the CDR3 DNA reads TGTGCCAGCAGCCTATTTAGCGGGGGGCCTTACAATGAGCAGTTCTTC.

This rearrangement joins TRBV7-2 to TRBJ2-3; TRBD2 aligns across 13 bases. The germline gives CDR1 SGHTA, CDR2 FQGNSA. With V trimmed by 5 bases and J by 6 bases, 11 bases remained unmatched. The CDR3 is 17 amino acids. CDR3 in amino acids: CASSPGLAGAPGDTQYF. CDR3 in DNA: TGTGCCAGCAGCCCTGGACTAGCGGGGGCCCCGGGGGATACGCAGTATTTT.

Only a few counts were recorded for this clone. The chain combines TRBV4-2 with TRBJ2-7; TRBD2 aligns across 8 bases. Germline V gives CDR1 LGHNA, CDR2 YNFKEQ. This CDR3 has 15 residues. V trimming: 1 base; J trimming: 5 bases; junction bases outside the gene matches: 7. The DNA for the CDR3 is TGTGCCAGCAGCCAAGTTTCGGGGGGGCATGACGAGCAGTACTTC. Protein: CASSQVSGGHDEQYF.

The chain couples TRBV6-1 to TRBJ2-3; 10 bases map to TRBD2. CDR1 is MNHNS and CDR2 is SASEGT in the germline V gene. The CDR3 is 15 amino acids. The V gene end was trimmed by 4 bases and the J gene end by 4 bases; junction bases not matched to a gene: 5. For the CDR3, the DNA is TGTGCCAGCAGTGCCAGCGGGGGGGAACCAGATACGCAGTATTTT. Its protein product is CASSASGGEPDTQYF.

This rearrangement joins TRBV11-3 to TRBJ2-1; 9 nucleotides match TRBD2. After removal of 2 bases from V and 4 bases from J, the junction contained 6 bases not matched to a gene. CDR3 length: 16 residues. The germline CDR1 and CDR2 sequences are SGHNT and YENEEA. CDR3 DNA: TGTGCCAGCAGCTTATCTAGCGGGGTGGCTTACAATGAGCAGTTCTTC. It is translated as CASSLSSGVAYNEQFF.

The gene calls are TRBV4-1 and TRBJ2-2; tentatively, D is TRBD2 (5 bases). The length of the CDR3 is 15 residues. V was pared by 0 bases and J by 5 bases, with 10 bases between. Germline V gives CDR1 MGHRA, CDR2 YSYEKL. For the CDR3, the DNA is TGCGCCAGCAGCCAAGAACCCCCGGGGACCGGGGAGCTGTTTTTT. Its translation: CASSQEPPGTGELFF.

The CDR3 bases are TGTGCCAGCAGTTACACAGGGGACCCCTACGAGCAGTACTTC. Its translation: CASSYTGDPYEQYF. V gene TRBV6-5 combines with J gene TRBJ2-7, with 7 positions matching TRBD1. After removal of 2 bases from V and 2 bases from J, the junction contained 3 bases not matched to a gene. Looked up from germline, CDR1 is MNHEY and CDR2 is SVGAGI. The CDR3 length is 14 residues.

The chain recombines TRBV10-1 with TRBJ2-1, with 12 positions matching TRBD2. The CDR3 loop spans 15 amino acids. After removal of 5 bases from V and 5 bases from J, the junction contained 4 bases not matched to a gene. The germline CDR1 and CDR2 sequences are WNHNN and SYGVQD (reference sequence). For the CDR3, the DNA is TGCGCCAGCAGTACCGGACTAGCGGGGAACAATGAGCAGTTCTTC. Translated: CASSTGLAGNNEQFF.

J is TRBJ1-2 and V is TRBV2, with D perhaps matching TRBD1 (5 bases). Trimming pared 8 bases from V and 1 base from J, leaving 17 bases between. CDR3 length: 15 amino acids. Per the germline V gene, CDR1 is SNHLY and CDR2 is FYNNEI. CDR3 amino acids: CASVPGNRNNYGYTF. CDR3 in DNA: TGTGCCAGCGTCCCAGGAAACAGGAATAACTATGGCTACACCTTC.

This chain joins TRBV29-1 and TRBJ1-2, with D possibly being TRBD1 (5 bases). CDR1 and CDR2 from the germline V gene are SQVTM and ANQGSEA. V lost 3 bases and J 7 bases, leaving 9 bases between the germline ends. The CDR3 is 11 amino acids. The CDR3 region has the DNA TGCAGCGTTGACAGGGCTGCTGGCTACACCTTC. It specifies CSVDRAAGYTF.

V and J are TRBV23-1 and TRBJ2-1, with 8 bases fitting TRBD2. TRBV23-1 is assigned to the ORF class and has an uncertain function. The CDR3 runs 17 residues. V lost 2 bases and J lost 2; bases outside the gene matches: 8. CDR3 in amino acids: CASSQPHGAGAYNEQFF. The CDR3 DNA reads as TGCGCCAGCAGTCAACCCCATGGAGCGGGGGCCTACAATGAGCAGTTCTTC.

The chain has TRBV19 and TRBJ1-5; D is unresolved. Germline values: CDR1 LNHDA, CDR2 SQIVND (reference sequence). The CDR3 is 12 amino acids. V was pared by 5 bases and J by 7 bases, with 9 bases between. The CDR3 protein is CASSLRKQPQHF. DNA for the CDR3: TGTGCCAGTAGTCTAAGAAAACAGCCCCAGCATTTT.

The V and J genes are TRBV29-1 and TRBJ1-1, with a possible D match to TRBD1 (6 bases). Trimming shortened V by 8 bases and J by 2 bases, and 18 bases separated the two germline ends. Germline V gene data show CDR1 as SQVTM and CDR2 as ANQGSEA. The CDR3 consists of 14 residues. CDR3 bases: TGCAGCTTCCTGACAGCAGGGGTTAACACTGAAGCTTTCTTT. Protein: CSFLTAGVNTEAFF.

Notes on this clone: Other DNA sequences from this sample encode an identical CDR3 as well. V is TRBV6-5 and J is TRBJ2-7; 10 positions match TRBD2. The trim removed 2 bases at V and 5 bases at J, leaving 3 bases unmatched. This CDR3 spans 14 amino acids. CDR1 and CDR2 from the germline V gene are MNHEY and SVGAGI. The CDR3 region is CASSYERGGHEQYF. The CDR3 DNA reads TGTGCCAGCAGTTACGAGCGGGGGGGCCACGAGCAGTACTTC.

The chain couples TRBV7-3 to TRBJ2-2, with unresolved D. Per germline, CDR1 SGHTA and CDR2 FQGTGA. Deletions cut 4 bases from V and 0 bases from J, with 12 bases between. This CDR3 contains 16 residues. DNA of the CDR3: TGTGCCAGCAGCTCCAACAGTGCAGCGAACACCGGGGAGCTGTTTTTT. It specifies CASSSNSAANTGELFF.

V is TRBV28 and J is TRBJ2-7, with D possibly being TRBD1 (6 bases). V lost 6 bases, J lost 7 bases, and 19 bases lay in between. The germline V gene has CDR1 MDHEN and CDR2 SYDVKM. The CDR3 length is 14 residues. CDR3 loop: CASSPHGQLLEQYF. In DNA form, the CDR3 reads TGTGCCAGCAGCCCCCACGGACAGCTCTTGGAGCAGTACTTC.

DNA for the CDR3: TGTGCCAGCTCAAGTTTCAGCGGGGGTTACGAGCAGTACTTC. It translates to CASSSFSGGYEQYF. J is TRBJ2-7 and V is TRBV18; 8 positions agree with TRBD2. CDR3 size: 14 residues. Germline CDR1 reads KGHSH; CDR2 reads LQKENI. Germline trimming cut 5 bases from V and 4 bases from J; bases unmatched to any gene: 7. Drawing the rest from reference TRBV18 and TRBJ2-7, the complete variable domain is NAGVMQNPRHLVRRRGQEARLRCSPMKGHSHVYWYRQLPEEGLKFMVYLQKENIIDESGMPKERFSAEFPKEGPSILRIQQVVRGDSAAYFCASSSFSGGYEQYFGPGTRLTVT.

CDR3 amino acids: CASSSTGLAGGNTGELFF. The CDR3 DNA reads TGTGCCAGCAGCTCAACGGGACTAGCGGGGGGGAACACCGGGGAGCTGTTTTTT. The chain has TRBV13 and TRBJ2-2; TRBD2 agrees at 15 bases. Unmatched junction bases numbered 4, after V lost 4 bases and J lost 1 base. This CDR3 has 18 amino acids. Germline lookup yields CDR1 PRHDT and CDR2 FYEKMQ (reference sequence).

The V gene is TRBV28, the J gene TRBJ2-7, with 10 bases lining up with TRBD1. This CDR3 is 14 amino acids long. V lost 6 bases, J lost 6 bases, and 8 bases stayed unmatched. From germline, CDR1 is MDHEN and CDR2 SYDVKM. CDR3 sequence: CASRFGDRGSEQYF. The DNA for the CDR3 is TGTGCCAGCAGGTTTGGGGACAGGGGTAGCGAGCAGTACTTC.

The chain combines TRBV20-1 with TRBJ1-1; no firm D call. The CDR3 runs to 10 residues. Germline lookup yields CDR1 DFQATT and CDR2 SNEGSKA (reference sequence). CDR3 region: CRLAGTEAFF. The CDR3 nucleotides read TGCAGGCTGGCGGGCACTGAAGCTTTCTTT.

The V gene is TRBV6-4, the J gene TRBJ1-6, with a weak D call TRBD1 (5 bases). The CDR3 is 13 amino acids. Trimming pared 5 bases from V and 8 bases from J, leaving 10 bases between. Germline V gene data show CDR1 as MRHNA and CDR2 as SNTAGT. CDR3 sequence reads: CASSKGLDSPLHF. In nucleotides, the CDR3 is TGTGCCAGCAGTAAGGGACTCGATTCACCCCTCCACTTT.

The J gene is TRBJ1-1, the V gene TRBV7-9; 7 positions agree with TRBD1. J was trimmed by 3 bases and V by 5 bases; bases with no gene match: 6. The CDR3 extends over 14 amino acids. Germline assignment: CDR1 SEHNR and CDR2 FQNEAQ (reference sequence). CDR3 residues: CASSPQGRHTEAFF. The DNA of the CDR3 is TGTGCCAGCAGCCCACAGGGGCGCCACACTGAAGCTTTCTTT.

The chain couples TRBV5-1 to TRBJ2-3; 8 bases align to TRBD2. Unmatched junction bases numbered 4, after V lost 3 bases and J lost 1 base. The V gene's germline CDR1 is SGHRS and CDR2 YFSETQ. The CDR3 loop spans 15 amino acids. The CDR3 loop is CASSSTSAGTDTQYF. For the CDR3, the DNA is TGCGCCAGCAGCTCGACTAGCGCGGGCACAGATACGCAGTATTTT.

V gene TRBV28 combines with J gene TRBJ1-5; D unclear. The CDR3 is 11 residues long. Germline V gives CDR1 MDHEN, CDR2 SYDVKM. Deletions cut 4 bases from V and 9 bases from J, with 7 bases between. The CDR3 reads CASSSLRPQHF. The CDR3 region has the DNA TGTGCCAGCAGTTCACTGCGGCCCCAGCATTTT.

The J gene is TRBJ1-6, the V gene TRBV7-9, with D uncertain. V was pared by 5 bases and J by 0 bases, with 8 bases between. This CDR3 spans 15 amino acids. Germline CDR1 is SEHNR and CDR2 is FQNEAQ (reference sequence). This CDR3 is CASSGESSYNSPLHF. CDR3 DNA: TGTGCCAGCAGCGGGGAGAGCTCCTATAATTCACCCCTCCACTTT.